The sequence of this T cell receptor beta chain was determined in a study of T cell responses to AZD1222 COVID-19 vaccine. Sequenced by immunoSEQ multiplex PCR; TCRdb stores in-frame clones only, minus some. This table has approximately 150,000 clones, 70% to 90% appearing once. Regarding the study as a whole: A mostly white British donor set with more females was recruited, and clonal diversity was possibly underestimated. Spike-specific TCRs gained breadth and depth after people received two AZD1222 doses.

In the case of this clone: The antigen is unknown.

Germline V gene sequence: CDR1 KGHSH, CDR2 LQKENI. There are 12 residues in the CDR3. Trimming took 1 base from V and 3 from J, leaving 4 bases between them. The starting material was peripheral blood, obtained 28 days after the second dose of the MenACWY control vaccine. The genes are TRBV18 and TRBJ2-7; no clear D gene. The TCR sequence derives from an adult who received the MenACWY meningococcal vaccine as a control. The CDR3 reads CASSPQSYEQYF. The CDR3 DNA reads TGTGCCAGCTCACCACAGAGCTACGAGCAGTACTTC. The full variable domain, rest sourced from reference TRBV18 and TRBJ2-7, is NAGVMQNPRHLVRRRGQEARLRCSPMKGHSHVYWYRQLPEEGLKFMVYLQKENIIDESGMPKERFSAEFPKEGPSILRIQQVVRGDSAAYFCASSPQSYEQYFGPGTRLTVT.